Listed below are T cell receptor beta chains from one sample, sequenced in a study of cytotoxic CD8 clonotypes in ibrutinib-treated CLL. Clones were read by immunoSEQ multiplex PCR, and TCRdb kept only the in-frame ones, dropping some. The sample shows around 92,000 clones, 60% to 80% of them seen only once. The source material was PBMCs, sampled after 24 months of ibrutinib treatment. These receptors came from a human donor with chronic lymphocytic leukemia. CDR3s include the opening cysteine and the closing phenylalanine or tryptophan. D genes are given only for firm matches. Part of the rows lack a size; the others show once, few, many or a class for expanded clones.

TGTGCCAGCAGTTTAATGCTCTCTGAGGCCAACGTCCTGACTTTC,CASSLMLSEANVLTF,15,TRBJ2-6,TRBV27,NA,once
TGCGCCAGCAGCTTGGTAGTCAGCAACTCCTACGAGCAGTACTTC,CASSLVVSNSYEQYF,15,TRBJ2-7,TRBV5-1,NA,NA
TGCGCCAGCAGCCTAGGTCAGGACACAGATACGCAGTATTTT,CASSLGQDTDTQYF,14,TRBJ2-3,TRBV5-1,NA,once
TGTGCCAGCAGCGCCACATCCACCCGAGAGGTGGATTCACCCCTCCACTTT,CASSATSTREVDSPLHF,17,TRBJ1-6,TRBV9,NA,few
TGTGCCAGCAGCTTGTACAGGGCCTATGGCTACACCTTC,CASSLYRAYGYTF,13,TRBJ1-2,TRBV5-5,NA,few
TGTGCCAGCAGCGGAGGTGGGGGAGGAGCTGGAAACACCATATATTTT,CASSGGGGGAGNTIYF,16,TRBJ1-3,TRBV7-8,NA,NA
TGTGCCAGCAGCTTTGGGACTACTGGAAACACCATATATTTT,CASSFGTTGNTIYF,14,TRBJ1-3,TRBV5-6,NA,NA
TGTGCCAGCAGCGCCCAGGGGAACTCCTACAATGAGCAGTTCTTC,CASSAQGNSYNEQFF,15,TRBJ2-1,TRBV6-6,NA,NA
TGCAGCACCACAGGGCACACTGAAGCTTTCTTT,CSTTGHTEAFF,11,TRBJ1-1,TRBV29-1,NA,once
TGCAGCGCCTCCCTACAGCCGGGCATAGCTTTCTTT,CSASLQPGIAFF,12,TRBJ1-1,TRBV29-1,NA,NA
TGTGCCAGCAGTTTTTTAGGGGAAGAGACCCAGTACTTC,CASSFLGEETQYF,13,TRBJ2-5,TRBV27,NA,NA
TGTGCCAGCAGAAGAGGGCCCAATCAGCCCCAGCATTTT,CASRRGPNQPQHF,13,TRBJ1-5,TRBV2,NA,many
TGTGCCAGCTCACCATATGATACAACCGGGGGTCAGCCCCAGCATTTT,CASSPYDTTGGQPQHF,16,TRBJ1-5,TRBV18,NA,few
TGTGCCAGCAGTGCAAGCTCCTACGAGCAGTACTTC,CASSASSYEQYF,12,TRBJ2-7,TRBV2,NA,NA
TGTGCCAGTAGTATGGTTGGGGATGAAGCCTACACCTTC,CASSMVGDEAYTF,13,TRBJ1-2,TRBV19,NA,NA
TGTGCCAGCAGTGTCAGGACAGCGTACCAAGAGACCCAGTACTTC,CASSVRTAYQETQYF,15,TRBJ2-5,TRBV2,NA,NA
TGTGCCATCACTCCAGGGGGTAGCACAGATACGCAGTATTTT,CAITPGGSTDTQYF,14,TRBJ2-3,TRBV10-3,TRBD1,once
TGCGCCAGCAGCCAAGGATCGGGAGGGCTCGGACCTACCTCCTACAATGAGCAGTTCTTC,CASSQGSGGLGPTSYNEQFF,20,TRBJ2-1,TRBV4-1,TRBD2,once
TGTGCCAGTAGTCACCGGAATCAGCCCCAGCATTTT,CASSHRNQPQHF,12,TRBJ1-5,TRBV19,NA,NA
TGTGCCGGCAGCCAACTCCCCGGCCAAGAGACCCAGTACTTC,CAGSQLPGQETQYF,14,TRBJ2-5,TRBV4-2,NA,NA
TGTGCCATCAGTAGCGGAGCCGGGTGGCAAGAGACCCAGTACTTC,CAISSGAGWQETQYF,15,TRBJ2-5,TRBV10-3,NA,NA
TGTGCCAGTCGGGACAGAACCTACGAGCAGTACTTC,CASRDRTYEQYF,12,TRBJ2-7,TRBV19,TRBD1,NA
TGTGCCAGCAGCTTAGACGGGGGGGCCAACAATGAGCAGTTCTTC,CASSLDGGANNEQFF,15,TRBJ2-1,TRBV7-9,TRBD2,NA
TGTGCCAGCAGTGAACTAGCGGGACCCAATTCACCCCTCCACTTT,CASSELAGPNSPLHF,15,TRBJ1-6,TRBV6-1,NA,few
TGTGCCAGCACCCTATCTGGGATTCGGGGAGGAGAGACCCAGTACTTC,CASTLSGIRGGETQYF,16,TRBJ2-5,TRBV27,NA,NA
TGTGCCAGCAGTTACTCGACCGGGGAGCTGTTTTTT,CASSYSTGELFF,12,TRBJ2-2,TRBV6-5,NA,few
TGTGCCACCAGCGGCCTCCAAAAGAACACCGGGGAGCTGTTTTTT,CATSGLQKNTGELFF,15,TRBJ2-2,TRBV15,NA,few
TGTGCCAGCAGCTTGGGGACAGCAAATCGTCAAGAGACCCAGTACTTC,CASSLGTANRQETQYF,16,TRBJ2-5,TRBV11-2,TRBD1,many
TGTGCCAGTAGTTTCAGGAGAGGGGCAGACAATGAGCAGTTCTTC,CASSFRRGADNEQFF,15,TRBJ2-1,TRBV19,NA,NA
TGTGCCAGCAGCAACCGGGACAGGGCCGTCTATGGCTACACCTTC,CASSNRDRAVYGYTF,15,TRBJ1-2,TRBV9,TRBD1,NA
TGCGCCAGCAGCCTCGGGACTAGCGGGATGGATGAGCAGTTCTTC,CASSLGTSGMDEQFF,15,TRBJ2-1,TRBV4-1,TRBD2,NA
TGTGCCAGCAGCTCAGGGACTGAAGCTTTCTTT,CASSSGTEAFF,11,TRBJ1-1,TRBV6-6,NA,few
TGTGCCAGCAGCAGCAACACTGAAGCTTTCTTT,CASSSNTEAFF,11,TRBJ1-1,TRBV28,NA,NA
TGCGCCAGCAGCTTGGGGGCCGCGGGGCCCAATCAGCCCCAGCATTTT,CASSLGAAGPNQPQHF,16,TRBJ1-5,TRBV5-1,NA,NA
TGCGCCAGCAGCCAAGATGGGGATCGTTCACCCCTCCACTTT,CASSQDGDRSPLHF,14,TRBJ1-6,TRBV4-3,NA,NA
TGTGCCAGCACAGGGGGCAATCAGCCCCAGCATTTT,CASTGGNQPQHF,12,TRBJ1-5,TRBV6-5,NA,NA
TGTGCCAGTCCGAATCCCGGGACAGGGTGTATCGAGCAGTACTTC,CASPNPGTGCIEQYF,15,TRBJ2-7,TRBV27,TRBD1,NA
TGTGCCTGGAGTGTAGCGGGAGTGGACACCGGGGAGCTGTTTTTT,CAWSVAGVDTGELFF,15,TRBJ2-2,TRBV30,TRBD2,few
TGTGCCAGCCGCGGATCTGGGGCCAACGTCCTGACTTTC,CASRGSGANVLTF,13,TRBJ2-6,TRBV7-9,NA,NA
TGTGCCAGCAGTTCAGACAGGGGGTCCCAGCATTTT,CASSSDRGSQHF,12,TRBJ1-5,TRBV27,TRBD1,NA
TGTGCTAGTGGTCAGATCCCTCCCCAAGGCCGCGGCTATGGCTACACCTTC,CASGQIPPQGRGYGYTF,17,TRBJ1-2,TRBV12-5,NA,few
TGTGCCAGCTCACCACCCCCCCAAGAGACCCAGTACTTC,CASSPPPQETQYF,13,TRBJ2-5,TRBV18,NA,NA
TGTGCCAGCAGTGCTGAGGGACAGATGTATGGCTACACCTTC,CASSAEGQMYGYTF,14,TRBJ1-2,TRBV2,TRBD1,NA
TGTGCCAGCAGTCTGGCCATGAGTCGCGTGTCCCGGAATGAGCAGTTCTTC,CASSLAMSRVSRNEQFF,17,TRBJ2-1,TRBV27,NA,NA
TGTGCCAGCTCACCATCTAGGGCTAGCGGGGGGGAAAGCTCCTACAATGAGCAGTTCTTC,CASSPSRASGGESSYNEQFF,20,TRBJ2-1,TRBV18,TRBD2,once
TGTGCCTGGAGTATGGGGGAGGATCAGCCCCAGCATTTT,CAWSMGEDQPQHF,13,TRBJ1-5,TRBV30,NA,NA
TGTGCCAGCCTCCGAGGCACGGGACAGAGGACTTCGCAGCAGTACTTC,CASLRGTGQRTSQQYF,16,TRBJ2-7,TRBV28,TRBD1,NA
TGTGCCAGCAGCCAAGTAGATTTAGGGCTAAGTCGGCAGTACTTC,CASSQVDLGLSRQYF,15,TRBJ2-7,TRBV14,NA,NA
TGTGCCAGCAGCTTAAAGACAGGACAGAACTATGGCTACACCTTC,CASSLKTGQNYGYTF,15,TRBJ1-2,TRBV7-2,NA,many
TGTGCCAGCAGCTTATCGGTCACCCAAGAGACCCAGTACTTC,CASSLSVTQETQYF,14,TRBJ2-5,TRBV7-2,NA,NA
TGTGCCAGCAGCTTCAGTGTCAATGAGCAGTTCTTC,CASSFSVNEQFF,12,TRBJ2-1,TRBV5-4,NA,NA
TGTGCCAGCAGCTCCCTCGGCGGGGGGACCCAGTACTTC,CASSSLGGGTQYF,13,TRBJ2-5,TRBV13,TRBD2,once
TGTGCCAGCAGCTTGGGAGGGACAGGGCGACATCAGCCCCAGCATTTT,CASSLGGTGRHQPQHF,16,TRBJ1-5,TRBV5-6,TRBD1,NA
TGTGCCAGCAGCTTAGCGGGCAGCTCCTACGAGCAGTACTTC,CASSLAGSSYEQYF,14,TRBJ2-7,TRBV7-6,NA,NA
TGTGCCAGCAGTGAAGGGCAGGGGGCGTACTCCTACGAGCAGTACTTC,CASSEGQGAYSYEQYF,16,TRBJ2-7,TRBV2,TRBD1,NA
TGTGCCACCAGCAGGACAAAGGAAGACTACAATGAGCAGTTCTTC,CATSRTKEDYNEQFF,15,TRBJ2-1,TRBV15,NA,NA
TGTGCCAGCAGCATTGGTGGGCCCGGGGAGCTGTTTTTT,CASSIGGPGELFF,13,TRBJ2-2,TRBV7-3,NA,NA
TGCGCCAGCAGCTTGAGGTTGCGACAGGGGGAAGAGACCCAGTACTTC,CASSLRLRQGEETQYF,16,TRBJ2-5,TRBV5-1,TRBD1,NA
TGCGCCAGCAGCCAATATGTAGGGGATCAGCCCCAGCATTTT,CASSQYVGDQPQHF,14,TRBJ1-5,TRBV4-1,NA,NA